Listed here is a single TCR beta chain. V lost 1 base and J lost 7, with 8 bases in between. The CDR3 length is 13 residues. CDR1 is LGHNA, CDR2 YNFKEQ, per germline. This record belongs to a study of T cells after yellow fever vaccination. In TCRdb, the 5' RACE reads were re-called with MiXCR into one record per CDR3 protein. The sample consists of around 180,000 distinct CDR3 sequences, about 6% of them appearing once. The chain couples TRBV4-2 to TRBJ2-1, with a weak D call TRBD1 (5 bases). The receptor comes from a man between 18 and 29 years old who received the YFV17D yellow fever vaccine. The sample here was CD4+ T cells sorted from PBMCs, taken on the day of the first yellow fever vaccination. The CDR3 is CASSQAGNNEQFF. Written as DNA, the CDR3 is TGTGCCAGCAGCCAAGCAGGGAATAATGAGCAGTTCTTC.